This T cell receptor (beta chain) was captured by sequencing in a study of T cell changes during pregnancy in multiple sclerosis. The protocol was immunoSEQ multiplex PCR, while the TCRdb copy is restricted to in-frame clones and leaves out a portion. The repertoire has approximately 93,000 clones, more than 85% of them found once; the top ten carry around 1.8%. This clone is a singleton in its sample. This CDR3 is 14 amino acids long. After removal of 6 bases from V and 7 bases from J, the junction contained 8 bases not matched to a gene. Germline V gives CDR1 MNHEY, CDR2 SMNVEV (reference sequence).

The source material was peripheral blood, sampled in the first trimester of pregnancy. This sequence originates from a female donor in good health, enrolled as a control in a pregnancy study. The chain couples TRBV27 to TRBJ1-5, with 8 bases matching TRBD1. In DNA form, the CDR3 reads TGTGCCAGCAGCGACGCAGGGGGCTGGCAGCCCCAGCATTTT. Protein product: CASSDAGGWQPQHF.